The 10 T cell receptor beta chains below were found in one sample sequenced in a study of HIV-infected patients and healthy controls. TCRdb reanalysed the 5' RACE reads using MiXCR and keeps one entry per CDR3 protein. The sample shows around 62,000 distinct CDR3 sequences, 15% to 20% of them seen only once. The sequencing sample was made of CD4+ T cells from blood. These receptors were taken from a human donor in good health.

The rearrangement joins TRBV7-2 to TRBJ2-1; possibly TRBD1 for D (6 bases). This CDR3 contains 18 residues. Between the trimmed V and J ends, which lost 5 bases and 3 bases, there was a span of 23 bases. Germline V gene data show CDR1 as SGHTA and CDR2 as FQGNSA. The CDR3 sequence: CASSPPWGRFSDYNEQFF. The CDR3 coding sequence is TGTGCCAGCAGCCCCCCCTGGGGGCGCTTTAGCGACTACAATGAGCAGTTCTTC.

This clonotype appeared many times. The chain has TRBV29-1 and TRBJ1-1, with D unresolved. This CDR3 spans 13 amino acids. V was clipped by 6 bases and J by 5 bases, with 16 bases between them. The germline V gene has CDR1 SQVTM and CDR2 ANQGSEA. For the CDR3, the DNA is TGCAGCGTCGAAAAAGGACTGGTGACTGAAGCTTTCTTT. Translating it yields CSVEKGLVTEAFF. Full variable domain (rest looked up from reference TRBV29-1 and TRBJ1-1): SAVISQKPSRDICQRGTSLTIQCQVDSQVTMMFWYRQQPGQSLTLIATANQGSEATYESGFVIDKFPISRPNLTFSTLTVSNMSPEDSSIYLCSVEKGLVTEAFFGQGTRLTVV.

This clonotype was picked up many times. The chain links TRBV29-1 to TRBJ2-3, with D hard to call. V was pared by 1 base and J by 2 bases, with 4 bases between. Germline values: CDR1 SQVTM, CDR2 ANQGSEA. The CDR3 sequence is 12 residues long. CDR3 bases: TGCAGCGTTGAAGTGGACACAGATACGCAGTATTTT. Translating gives CSVEVDTDTQYF.

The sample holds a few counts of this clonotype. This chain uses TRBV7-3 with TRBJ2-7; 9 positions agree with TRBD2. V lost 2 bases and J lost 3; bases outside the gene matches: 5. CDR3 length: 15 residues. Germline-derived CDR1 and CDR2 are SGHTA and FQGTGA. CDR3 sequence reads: CASSLGPSGVYEQYF. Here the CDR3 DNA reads TGTGCCAGCAGCTTAGGTCCTAGCGGGGTCTACGAGCAGTACTTC.

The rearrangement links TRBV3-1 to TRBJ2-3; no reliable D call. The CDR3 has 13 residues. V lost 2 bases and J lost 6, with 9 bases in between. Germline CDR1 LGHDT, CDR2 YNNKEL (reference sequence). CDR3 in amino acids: CASSQQIGDTQYF. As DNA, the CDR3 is TGTGCCAGCAGCCAACAGATCGGGGATACGCAGTATTTT.

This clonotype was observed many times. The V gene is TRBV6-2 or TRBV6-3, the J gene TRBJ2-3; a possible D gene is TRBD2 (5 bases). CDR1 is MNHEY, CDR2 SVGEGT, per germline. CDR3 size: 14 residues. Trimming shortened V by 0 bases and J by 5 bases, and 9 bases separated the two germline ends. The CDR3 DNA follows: TGTGCCAGCAGTTACTCCGAGGGATTAGATACGCAGTATTTT. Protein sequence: CASSYSEGLDTQYF.

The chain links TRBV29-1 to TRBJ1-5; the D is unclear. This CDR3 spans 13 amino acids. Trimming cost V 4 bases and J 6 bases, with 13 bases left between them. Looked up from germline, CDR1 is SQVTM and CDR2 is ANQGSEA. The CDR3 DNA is TGCAGCGTTGCATCGGGCGCGGGTCAGCCCCAGCATTTT. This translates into CSVASGAGQPQHF.

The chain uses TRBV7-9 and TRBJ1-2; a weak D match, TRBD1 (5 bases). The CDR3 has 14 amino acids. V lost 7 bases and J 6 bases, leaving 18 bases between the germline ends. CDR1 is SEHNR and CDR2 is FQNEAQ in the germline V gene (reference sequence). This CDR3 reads CASTEGWGSDGYTF. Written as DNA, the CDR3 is TGTGCCAGCACTGAGGGTTGGGGGTCTGATGGCTACACCTTC.

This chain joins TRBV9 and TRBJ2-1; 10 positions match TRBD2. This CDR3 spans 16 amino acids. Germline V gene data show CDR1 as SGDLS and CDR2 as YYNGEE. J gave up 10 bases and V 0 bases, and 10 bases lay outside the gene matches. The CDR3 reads CASSVVPGTSVGEQFF. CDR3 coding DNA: TGTGCCAGCAGCGTAGTCCCAGGGACTAGCGTTGGCGAGCAGTTCTTC.

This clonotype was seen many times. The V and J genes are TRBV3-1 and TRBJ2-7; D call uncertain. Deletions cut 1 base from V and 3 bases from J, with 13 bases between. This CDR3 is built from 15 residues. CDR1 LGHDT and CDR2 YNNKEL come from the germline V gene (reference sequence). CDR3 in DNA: TGTGCCAGCAGCCAAGGGGTAAACGCTAACTACGAGCAGTACTTC. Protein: CASSQGVNANYEQYF.